This T cell receptor (beta chain) appears in the sequencing data of a study of blood T cell repertoires in COVID-19. Study as a whole: COVID-19 samples collected from the United States, Italy and Spain covered acute and convalescent phases. PBMCs, B-cell-depleted T cells, or T cells provided the cDNA or gDNA that made up the material.

Germline CDR1 and CDR2: SGHNT and YYREEE (reference sequence). V trimming: 6 bases; J trimming: 5 bases; junction bases outside the gene matches: 11. CDR3 size: 15 residues. One Seattle source followed patients from active infection through their disease course. Original data processing: Cell counts per sample came from amplifying reference gene primers. Here immunoSEQ multiplex PCR was the method, and the copy in TCRdb shows in-frame clones only, minus some. V, J and clone size reflect that table, while D and trimming were determined from the DNA. The top ten clones hold about 7% of a sample with about 350,000 clones, approximately 91% of them seen once.

The material sequenced was peripheral blood. The TCR comes from a woman between 65 and 79 years old with COVID-19, enrolled during active disease. This rearrangement joins TRBV5-4 to TRBJ2-5; 9 bases are a match to TRBD1. The CDR3 DNA reads as TGTGCCAGCAACCTTGACAGGGGGGACGGGGAGACCCAGTACTTC. Translation gives CASNLDRGDGETQYF.